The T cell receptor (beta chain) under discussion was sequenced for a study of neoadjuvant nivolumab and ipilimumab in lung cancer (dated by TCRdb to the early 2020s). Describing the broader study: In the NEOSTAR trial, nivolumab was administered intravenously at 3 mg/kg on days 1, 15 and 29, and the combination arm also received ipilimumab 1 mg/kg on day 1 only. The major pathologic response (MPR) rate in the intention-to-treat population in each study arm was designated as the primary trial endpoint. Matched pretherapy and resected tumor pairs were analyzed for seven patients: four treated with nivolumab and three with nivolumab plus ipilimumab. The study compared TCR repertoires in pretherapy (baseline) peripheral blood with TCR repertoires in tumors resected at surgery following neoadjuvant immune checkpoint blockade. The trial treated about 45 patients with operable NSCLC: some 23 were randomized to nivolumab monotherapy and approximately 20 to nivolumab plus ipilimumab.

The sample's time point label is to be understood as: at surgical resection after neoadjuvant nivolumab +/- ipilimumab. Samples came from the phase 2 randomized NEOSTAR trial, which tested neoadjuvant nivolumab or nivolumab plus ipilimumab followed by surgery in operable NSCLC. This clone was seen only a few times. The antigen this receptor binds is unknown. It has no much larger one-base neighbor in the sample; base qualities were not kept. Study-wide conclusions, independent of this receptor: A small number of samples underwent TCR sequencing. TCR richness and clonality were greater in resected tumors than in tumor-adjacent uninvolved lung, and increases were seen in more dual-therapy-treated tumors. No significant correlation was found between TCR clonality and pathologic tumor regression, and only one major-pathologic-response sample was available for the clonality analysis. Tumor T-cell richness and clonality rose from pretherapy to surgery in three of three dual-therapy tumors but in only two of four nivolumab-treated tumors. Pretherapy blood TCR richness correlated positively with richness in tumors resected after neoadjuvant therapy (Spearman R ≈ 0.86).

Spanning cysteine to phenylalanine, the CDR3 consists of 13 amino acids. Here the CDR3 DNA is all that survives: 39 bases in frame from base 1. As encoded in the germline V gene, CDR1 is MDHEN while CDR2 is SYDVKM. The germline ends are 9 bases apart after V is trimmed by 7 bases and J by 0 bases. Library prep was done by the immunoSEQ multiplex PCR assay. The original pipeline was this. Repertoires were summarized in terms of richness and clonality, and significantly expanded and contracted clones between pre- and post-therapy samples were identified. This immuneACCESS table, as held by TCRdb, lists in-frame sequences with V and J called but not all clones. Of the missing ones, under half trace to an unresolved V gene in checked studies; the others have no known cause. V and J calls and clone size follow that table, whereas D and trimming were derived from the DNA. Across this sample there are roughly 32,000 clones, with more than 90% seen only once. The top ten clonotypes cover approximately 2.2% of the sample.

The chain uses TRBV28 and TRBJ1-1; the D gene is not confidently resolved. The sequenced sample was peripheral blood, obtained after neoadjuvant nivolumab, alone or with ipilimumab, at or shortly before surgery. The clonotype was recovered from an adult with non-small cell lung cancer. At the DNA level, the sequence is TGTGCCAGCATTGACCACTTGAACACTGAAGCTTTCTTT. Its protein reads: CASIDHLNTEAFF.